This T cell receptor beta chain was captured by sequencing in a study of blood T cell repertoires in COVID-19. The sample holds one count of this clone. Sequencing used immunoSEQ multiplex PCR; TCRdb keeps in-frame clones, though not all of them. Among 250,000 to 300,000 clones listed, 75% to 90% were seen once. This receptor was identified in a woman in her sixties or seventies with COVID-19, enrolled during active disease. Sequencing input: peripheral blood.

The CDR3 loop reads CASSLHRVGAGGNQPQHF. CDR3 bases: TGTGCCAGTAGTCTTCACAGGGTTGGAGCTGGCGGCAATCAGCCCCAGCATTTT. The V and J genes are TRBV19 and TRBJ1-5, with D possibly TRBD1 on 6 matching bases. Trimming left V 5 bases short and J 2 bases short, with 22 bases between. In germline, CDR1 is LNHDA, CDR2 SQIVND (reference sequence). The CDR3 loop spans 18 amino acids.